Following are 26 T cell receptor beta chains from one sample sequenced in a study of T-cell memory formation after mild COVID-19. TCRdb reanalysed the 5' RACE reads using MiXCR and keeps one entry per CDR3 protein. The table has approximately 16,000 distinct CDR3 sequences, around 20% seen once. The specimen sequenced was PBMCs or a T cell subset sorted from them (not recorded which). Source of these receptors: a man aged 18 to 30 who had mild COVID-19 (a few samples of this study predate the infection). Cell type and time point are not known.

V usage is TRBV12-3 or TRBV12-4 and J usage is TRBJ2-7, with a possible D match to TRBD1 (6 bases). CDR3 size: 14 residues. V lost 5 bases, J lost 3 bases, and 14 bases lay in between. The CDR3 nucleotides are TGTGCCAGCAGTCCCCGGGACACCTTCTACGAGCAGTACGTC. It encodes CASSPRDTFYEQYV.

This clonotype was seen more than once but under ten times. This chain joins TRBV5-4 and TRBJ2-2; 7 nucleotides line up with TRBD2. The junction had 11 bases not matched to a gene; V was cut back by 4 bases and J by 5 bases. The CDR3 covers 16 residues. The germline V gene has CDR1 SGHNT and CDR2 YYREEE (reference sequence). The CDR3 DNA is TGTGCCAGCAGCCCTGGCGTGTTGCGGGGGACCGGGGAGCTGTTTTTT. Translated, it gives CASSPGVLRGTGELFF.

This chain joins TRBV6-5 and TRBJ1-5; D not certain. Germline assignment: CDR1 MNHEY and CDR2 SVGAGI. Trimming removed 6 bases from V and 5 bases from J, with 11 bases in between. The CDR3 extends over 13 amino acids. CDR3 DNA sequence: TGTGCCAGCAGGAGGACTCCTTATCAGCCCCAGCATTTT. Translation: CASRRTPYQPQHF.

This clonotype is labeled medium-sized. Here the CDR3 DNA reads TGTGCCAGCAGCTTCATGGGCGGGGAGCTGTTTTTT. Protein sequence: CASSFMGGELFF. The chain uses TRBV13 and TRBJ2-2; D uncertain. From germline, CDR1 is PRHDT and CDR2 FYEKMQ (reference sequence). The V end was cut by 3 bases, the J end by 7 bases, with 6 bases between. The CDR3 is 12 residues long.

Ten or more counts support this clonotype. The rearrangement joins TRBV4-2 to TRBJ2-1, with D perhaps TRBD1 (6 bases). Trimming removed 4 bases at V and 3 bases at J, with 10 bases between. This CDR3 contains 14 residues. Germline CDR1 is LGHNA and CDR2 is YNFKEQ. The CDR3 nucleotides read TGTGCCAGCAGCCGATGGGGGCTCTACAATGAGCAGTTCTTC. Its translation: CASSRWGLYNEQFF.

V is TRBV19 and J is TRBJ1-1; 10 nucleotides agree with TRBD1. After removal of 6 bases from V and 3 bases from J, the junction contained 4 bases not matched to a gene. CDR3 length equals 14 residues. The germline CDR1 and CDR2 sequences are LNHDA and SQIVND (reference sequence). This chain's CDR3 is CASRTGGRDTEAFF. The CDR3 DNA reads as TGTGCCAGTAGGACAGGGGGCAGGGACACTGAAGCTTTCTTT.

This clonotype has ten or more counts. The gene calls are TRBV4-1 and TRBJ2-2; D is possibly TRBD1 (6 bases). Trimming took 4 bases from V and 3 from J, leaving 12 bases between them. The CDR3 has 15 residues. Germline CDR1 MGHRA, CDR2 YSYEKL. CDR3 sequence reads: CASSLRTDYTGELFF. The DNA for the CDR3 is TGCGCCAGCAGCCTACGGACAGACTACACCGGGGAGCTGTTTTTT.

The chain joins TRBV12-3 or TRBV12-4 to TRBJ1-6; D ambiguous. The CDR3 sequence is 20 residues long. Trimming shortened V by 2 bases and J by 1 base, and 21 bases separated the two germline ends. CDR3 amino acids: CASSLLGRGLRRSYNSPLHF. The DNA for the CDR3 is TGTGCCAGCAGTTTATTGGGTCGGGGTCTTAGAAGGTCCTATAATTCACCCCTCCACTTT.

This clonotype occurred many times. The rearrangement joins TRBV4-1 to TRBJ2-4; D may be TRBD1 or TRBD2 (6 bases each). The CDR3 is 17 residues long. Trimming removed 2 bases at V and 8 bases at J, with 22 bases between. Germline V gives CDR1 MGHRA, CDR2 YSYEKL. CDR3 loop: CASSQHSETGWGDIQYF. The CDR3, as DNA: TGCGCCAGCAGCCAACACTCCGAGACAGGCTGGGGGGACATTCAGTACTTC.

The chain employs TRBV21-1 and TRBJ1-1; no DNA check was done on the table's D call, TRBD1. TRBV21-1 is a pseudogene locus. This CDR3 is built from 17 residues. The CDR3 DNA reads as TGTGCCAGCAGCAAAGGTACCAGGACAGGGAAGAACACTGAAGCTTTCTTT. As protein: CASSKGTRTGKNTEAFF.

A few counts support this clonotype. The chain couples TRBV18 to TRBJ2-1, with D tentatively TRBD2 (7 bases). This CDR3 has 16 residues. Germline V gene sequence: CDR1 KGHSH, CDR2 LQKENI. V shed 3 bases and J shed 3 bases, with 15 bases lying between them. The CDR3 region has the DNA TGTGCCAGCTCACCCCGGGGGCCTAGCGGCTACAATGAGCAGTTCTTC. Protein: CASSPRGPSGYNEQFF.

This clonotype appeared many times. V and J are TRBV10-1 and TRBJ1-4; D is unclear. CDR1 and CDR2 from the germline V gene are WNHNN and SYGVQD (reference sequence). This CDR3 is built from 16 residues. The V end was cut by 0 bases, the J end by 10 bases, with 18 bases between. CDR3 sequence: CASSESDKGDIGKLFF. CDR3 DNA sequence: TGCGCCAGCAGTGAGTCTGACAAGGGCGATATTGGAAAACTGTTTTTT.

Ten or more counts support this clonotype. The DNA is omitted, as the CDR3 cannot be located on it reliably, and the CDR3 follows TCRdb's listing. The rearrangement joins TRBV21-1 to TRBJ1-5. TRBV21-1 is recorded as a pseudogene. The CDR3 is 13 residues long, ends included. The CDR3 loop reads CASWADGNQPQHF.

At least ten counts were recorded for this clonotype. The chain has TRBV5-1 and TRBJ2-1; 14 bases align to TRBD2. V shed 4 bases, J shed 8 bases, and the junction held 5 bases outside the gene matches. From germline, CDR1 is SGHRS and CDR2 YFSETQ. CDR3 length: 15 amino acids. The CDR3 DNA is TGCGCCAGCAGCCTCGGGACTAGCGGGGGAGATGAGCAGTTCTTC. Amino acid sequence: CASSLGTSGGDEQFF.

The sample holds a few counts of this clonotype. V and J are TRBV12-3 or TRBV12-4 and TRBJ2-5; D call uncertain. The CDR3 covers 16 residues. The V and J ends lost 3 bases and 4 bases respectively, with 18 bases between them. The CDR3 here is CASSLPLASAGETQYF. Written as DNA, the CDR3 is TGTGCCAGCAGTTTGCCCCTCGCGTCAGCTGGAGAGACCCAGTACTTC.

This clonotype has at least ten counts. The genes are TRBV7-9 and TRBJ1-2, with a tentative D call TRBD1 (6 bases). Trimming left V 1 base short and J 3 bases short, with 15 bases between. Germline V gives CDR1 SEHNR, CDR2 FQNEAQ (reference sequence). This CDR3 has 16 residues. CDR3 DNA: TGTGCCAGCAGCTTAGGATGGGGGGCTAGCCACTATGGCTACACCTTC. Its translation: CASSLGWGASHYGYTF.

This clonotype was seen a single time. As DNA, the CDR3 is TGTGCCAGCAGCCCTATTAGGGGGCACGTTTACAATGAGCAGTTCTTC. As protein: CASSPIRGHVYNEQFF. The chain carries TRBV7-9 and TRBJ2-1; 7 bases are a match to TRBD1. Trimming at V came to 5 bases and at J to 4 bases, leaving 11 bases not matched to a gene. This CDR3 has 16 amino acids. The germline V gene has CDR1 SEHNR and CDR2 FQNEAQ (reference sequence).

Many counts were recorded for this clonotype. The chain uses TRBV9 and TRBJ2-1; 14 bases fit TRBD2. The V gene end was trimmed by 3 bases and the J gene end by 8 bases; junction bases not matched to a gene: 7. CDR1 and CDR2 (germline): SGDLS, YYNGEE. This CDR3 is 16 amino acids long. CDR3 bases: TGTGCCAGCAGCGCCCCGACTAGCGGGGGGGCACATGAGCAGTTCTTC. It translates to CASSAPTSGGAHEQFF.

This chain joins TRBV20-1 and TRBJ2-1, with 13 bases that match TRBD2. From germline, CDR1 is DFQATT and CDR2 SNEGSKA (reference sequence). The V and J ends lost 3 bases and 5 bases, in that order; junction bases with no gene match: 4. The CDR3 consists of 15 residues. CDR3 bases: TGCAGTGCTAGCGAGACTAGCGGGGGGCACAATGAGCAGTTCTTC. Translated: CSASETSGGHNEQFF.

Many counts were recorded for this clonotype. This chain joins TRBV7-9 and TRBJ2-3, with TRBD2 matching 14 bases. CDR1 and CDR2 (germline): SEHNR, FQNEAQ (reference sequence). This CDR3 is 17 amino acids long. After removal of 5 bases from V and 3 bases from J, the junction contained 7 bases not matched to a gene. As DNA, the CDR3 is TGTGCCAGCAGCCACCCGACTAGCGGGGGGGTTACAGATACGCAGTATTTT. This encodes CASSHPTSGGVTDTQYF. Complete variable domain (other parts from reference TRBV7-9 and TRBJ2-3): DTGVSQNPRHKITKRGQNVTFRCDPISEHNRLYWYRQTLGQGPEFLTYFQNEAQLEKSRLLSDRFSAERPKGSFSTLEIQRTEQGDSAMYLCASSHPTSGGVTDTQYFGPGTRLTVL.

J is TRBJ1-2 and V is TRBV7-8; no clear D gene. CDR3 size: 18 residues. The germline gives CDR1 SGHVS, CDR2 FQNEAQ. Trimming cost V 1 base and J 0 bases, with 18 bases left between them. CDR3 DNA sequence: TGTGCCAGCAGCTTAGATCTTTTGCGGGCCCACTCTAACTATGGCTACACCTTC. Translated: CASSLDLLRAHSNYGYTF.

At least ten counts were recorded for this clonotype. V gene TRBV4-1 combines with J gene TRBJ2-1, with D perhaps matching TRBD1 or TRBD2 (6 bases each). From germline, CDR1 is MGHRA and CDR2 YSYEKL. The CDR3 spans 15 residues. Trimming shortened V by 1 base and J by 13 bases, and 20 bases separated the two germline ends. The CDR3 here is CASSQGAGHPKSQFF. DNA for the CDR3: TGCGCCAGCAGCCAAGGGGCGGGACACCCGAAGAGCCAGTTCTTC.

The rearrangement joins TRBV24-1 to TRBJ2-3, with 11 bases lining up with TRBD2. CDR3 length: 15 residues. Germline CDR1 KGHDR, CDR2 SFDVKD. J was trimmed by 6 bases and V by 10 bases; bases with no gene match: 11. Written as DNA, the CDR3 is TGTGCCACTCCAGACACGGCTAGCGGGGGGGATACGCAGTATTTT. It translates to CATPDTASGGDTQYF.

This clonotype was detected many times. The J gene is TRBJ2-7, the V gene TRBV5-1, with a tentative D call TRBD1 (5 bases). This CDR3 spans 14 amino acids. Per germline, CDR1 SGHRS and CDR2 YFSETQ. Trimming left V 0 bases short and J 4 bases short, with 11 bases between. This CDR3 reads CASSLASSGYEQYF. The DNA of the CDR3 is TGCGCCAGCAGCTTGGCCTCGTCAGGGTACGAGCAGTACTTC.

The chain links TRBV12-3 or TRBV12-4 to TRBJ1-1; 7 nucleotides agree with TRBD1. V dropped 6 bases and J dropped 4; count of bases not matched to a gene: 8. The CDR3 runs to 14 residues. The CDR3 protein is CASSHSPGGTEAFF. The DNA of the CDR3 is TGTGCCAGCAGCCACTCCCCAGGGGGCACTGAAGCTTTCTTT.

This clonotype occurred many times. The junction and the germline gene differ at one end; a read error may be behind it. This sequence joins TRBV12-5 and TRBJ2-3; D assignment may be TRBD1 or TRBD2 (6 bases each). CDR1 LGHNT and CDR2 FRNRAP come from the germline V gene. This CDR3 comprises 12 residues. In nucleotides, the CDR3 is TGTGCTAGTGGTTTGGGGAGGGGGGACCCTCAATTT. Its protein product is CASGLGRGDPQF.